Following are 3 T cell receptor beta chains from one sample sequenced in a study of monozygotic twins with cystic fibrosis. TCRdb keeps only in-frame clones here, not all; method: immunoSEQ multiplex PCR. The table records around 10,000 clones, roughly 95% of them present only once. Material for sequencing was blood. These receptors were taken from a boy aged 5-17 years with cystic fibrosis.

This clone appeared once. CDR3 protein: CSVAEPGLPGAGSSGLAGELFF. DNA for the CDR3: TGCAGCGTTGCTGAGCCAGGCCTACCGGGGGCTGGCTCCTCGGGGTTGGCCGGGGAGCTGTTTTTT. The genes are TRBV29-1 and TRBJ2-2, with D perhaps being TRBD1 or TRBD2 (6 bases each). V shed 4 bases and J shed 6 bases, with 39 bases lying between them. This CDR3 region has 22 residues. Germline V CDR1 and CDR2: SQVTM, ANQGSEA.

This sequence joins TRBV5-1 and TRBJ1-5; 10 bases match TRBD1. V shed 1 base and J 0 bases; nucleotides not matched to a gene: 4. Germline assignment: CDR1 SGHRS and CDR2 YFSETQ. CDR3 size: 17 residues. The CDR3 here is CASSLSGTGDSNQPQHF. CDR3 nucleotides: TGCGCCAGCAGCTTGTCTGGGACAGGGGATAGCAATCAGCCCCAGCATTTT. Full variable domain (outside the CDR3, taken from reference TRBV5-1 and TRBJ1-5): KAGVTQTPRYLIKTRGQQVTLSCSPISGHRSVSWYQQTPGQGLQFLFEYFSETQRNKGNFPGRFSGRQFSNSRSEMNVSTLELGDSALYLCASSLSGTGDSNQPQHFGDGTRLSIL.

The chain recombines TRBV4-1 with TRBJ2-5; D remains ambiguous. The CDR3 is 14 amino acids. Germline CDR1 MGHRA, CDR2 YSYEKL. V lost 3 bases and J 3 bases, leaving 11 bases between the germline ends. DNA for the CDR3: TGCGCCAGCAGCCACCTCGGGTCTGAAGAGACCCAGTACTTC. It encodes CASSHLGSEETQYF.